The 27 T cell receptor beta chains presented below share a single source sample, sequenced in a study of shared clonotypes between healthy human individuals. Here immunoSEQ multiplex PCR was the method, and the copy in TCRdb shows in-frame clones only, minus some. The sample records about 460,000 clones, about 74% being singletons. What was sequenced was PBMCs. Receptors were obtained from a woman in her thirties or forties in good health. Some clones in this sample may be carry-over from other donors' samples.

This sequence joins TRBV15 and TRBJ2-7; TRBD2 aligns across 9 bases. This CDR3 comprises 16 residues. Germline-derived CDR1 and CDR2 are LNHNV and YYDKDF (reference sequence). V shed 5 bases and J 5 bases; nucleotides not matched to a gene: 13. For the CDR3, the DNA is TGTGCCACCAGCCAACCGACCGGGACTAGCATCCACGAGCAGTACTTC. Its protein is CATSQPTGTSIHEQYF.

This clone was observed once. The chain recombines TRBV7-2 with TRBJ1-5; 7 bases align to TRBD1. V lost 5 bases, J lost 5 bases, and 9 bases stayed unmatched. This CDR3 comprises 15 residues. Germline CDR1 reads SGHTA; CDR2 reads FQGNSA. The CDR3 protein is CASSPGEGAYQPQHF. The DNA of the CDR3 is TGTGCCAGCAGCCCGGGGGAGGGGGCGTATCAGCCCCAGCATTTT.

This clone showed up just once. This chain connects TRBV18 to TRBJ2-7; unclear D gene. Trimming removed 2 bases from V and 5 bases from J, with 10 bases in between. The CDR3 has 13 residues. CDR1 and CDR2 from the germline V gene are KGHSH and LQKENI. The CDR3: CASSPFEGHEQYF. The CDR3 nucleotides are TGTGCCAGCTCACCATTTGAAGGTCACGAGCAGTACTTC.

With respect to this clone: Since no conserved phenylalanine or tryptophan closes the CDR3, a read error is the likely cause. The V gene is TRBV5-6, the J gene TRBJ2-7, with TRBD1 identical over 11 bases. Germline V gene lookup returns CDR1 SGHDT and CDR2 YYEEEE. This CDR3 contains 15 residues. With 3 bases clipped from V and 4 bases from J, the junction kept 6 bases outside the gene matches. CDR3 in amino acids: CASSSGTGGPYEQYL. The CDR3 coding sequence is TGTGCCAGCAGCTCCGGGACAGGGGGTCCTTACGAGCAGTACCTC.

This clone has only a few counts. The chain carries TRBV11-2 and TRBJ2-7, with unresolved D. Trimming removed 5 bases from V and 4 bases from J, with 6 bases in between. CDR3 length equals 11 residues. Germline-derived CDR1 and CDR2 are SGHAT and FQNNGV. CDR3 amino acids: CASSPMYEQYF. The CDR3 DNA reads as TGTGCCAGCAGCCCTATGTACGAGCAGTACTTC. Using reference TRBV11-2 and TRBJ2-7 for the parts outside the CDR3, the full variable domain is EAGVAQSPRYKIIEKRQSVAFWCNPISGHATLYWYQQILGQGPKLLIQFQNNGVVDDSQLPKDRFSAERLKGVDSTLKIQPAKLEDSAVYLCASSPMYEQYFGPGTRLTVT.

This chain's CDR3 is CASSSPTSGLSYEQYF. The CDR3 DNA sequence: TGTGCCAGCAGTTCACCAACTAGCGGCCTCTCCTACGAGCAGTACTTC. The genes are TRBV28 and TRBJ2-7, with 8 positions matching TRBD2. Per the germline V gene, CDR1 is MDHEN and CDR2 is SYDVKM. Trimming took 4 bases from V and 0 from J; bases not matched to a gene: 8. The CDR3 spans 16 residues.

The chain links TRBV7-2 to TRBJ2-5; 9 bases match TRBD2. From germline, CDR1 is SGHTA and CDR2 FQGNSA. V trimming: 2 bases; J trimming: 5 bases; junction bases outside the gene matches: 12. The CDR3 length is 17 residues. This CDR3 is CASSLSIASGTEETQYF. The CDR3 DNA reads TGTGCCAGCAGCTTATCGATAGCTAGCGGGACTGAGGAGACCCAGTACTTC.

Note on this clone: The conserved closing phenylalanine or tryptophan is absent in this CDR3, likely reflecting a read error. The genes are TRBV2 and TRBJ2-7, with TRBD2 identical over 7 bases. The trim removed 2 bases at V and 4 bases at J, leaving 11 bases unmatched. Germline CDR1 SNHLY, CDR2 FYNNEI. There are 16 residues in the CDR3. The CDR3: CASSEIIGRARYEQYL. Here the CDR3 DNA reads TGTGCCAGCAGTGAAATTATAGGGAGGGCCCGGTACGAGCAGTACCTC.

Notes on this clone: A far larger clone is a single base away, which makes a read error likely. The CDR3 sequence is CASSVELGWSSYEQYF. The CDR3 DNA follows: TGTGCCAGCAGCGTAGAACTGGGCTGGAGCTCCTACGAGCAGTACTTC. The chain links TRBV9 to TRBJ2-7; D call uncertain. The length of the CDR3 is 16 residues. CDR1 and CDR2 from the germline V gene are SGDLS and YYNGEE. Trimming pared 0 bases from V and 0 bases from J, leaving 13 bases between.

This clone was counted between two and nine times. The chain has TRBV2 and TRBJ1-5; D uncertain. The V end was cut by 5 bases, the J end by 4 bases, with 9 bases between. Germline CDR1 and CDR2: SNHLY and FYNNEI. There are 13 residues in the CDR3. CDR3 in DNA: TGTGCCAGCAGTTTACAGCGAAATCAGCCCCAGCATTTT. It yields the protein CASSLQRNQPQHF.

The chain joins TRBV7-8 to TRBJ1-3, with a weak D call TRBD1 (5 bases). Trimming cost V 1 base and J 0 bases, with 13 bases left between them. CDR1 and CDR2 (germline): SGHVS, FQNEAQ. The CDR3 spans 17 residues. CDR3 amino acids: CASSLVGVPISGNTIYF. CDR3 coding DNA: TGTGCCAGCAGCTTAGTAGGGGTCCCGATCTCTGGAAACACCATATATTTT.

This clone showed up just once. The CDR3 DNA reads TGTGCCAGCAGCTTAACGGGTACGCAGTATTTT. Translated, it gives CASSLTGTQYF. This rearrangement joins TRBV7-3 to TRBJ2-3; D remains unclear. Per germline, CDR1 SGHTA and CDR2 FQGTGA. Trimming removed 0 bases from V and 8 bases from J, with 3 bases in between. CDR3 length: 11 amino acids.

V gene TRBV5-1 combines with J gene TRBJ2-1; 13 nucleotides align to TRBD2. The V segment lost 4 bases and the J segment 5 bases; nucleotides outside the gene matches: 3. The CDR3 contains 15 residues. Germline V gene data show CDR1 as SGHRS and CDR2 as YFSETQ. CDR3 amino acids: CASSTGTSGNNEQFF. DNA for the CDR3: TGCGCCAGCAGCACCGGGACTAGCGGGAACAATGAGCAGTTCTTC.

The chain links TRBV5-1 to TRBJ1-2, with D uncertain. Between the trimmed V and J ends, which lost 0 bases and 4 bases, there was a span of 13 bases. The CDR3 totals 15 residues. Germline CDR1 is SGHRS and CDR2 is YFSETQ. CDR3 sequence reads: CASSLGTATTYGYTF. As DNA, the CDR3 is TGCGCCAGCAGCTTGGGCACAGCCACCACCTATGGCTACACCTTC.

The chain has TRBV7-9 and TRBJ2-1; TRBD1 matches 10 bases. Per germline, CDR1 SEHNR and CDR2 FQNEAQ (reference sequence). V gave up 5 bases and J gave up 1 base; unmatched junction bases: 8. The CDR3 is 17 amino acids. Here the CDR3 reads CASSRGTGDQSYNEQFF. The CDR3 bases are TGTGCCAGCAGCCGGGGGACAGGGGACCAATCCTACAATGAGCAGTTCTTC.

For the CDR3, the DNA is TGTGCCAGCAGCCCTAGCGCGGGAGCGTACAATGAGCAGTTCTTC. It translates to CASSPSAGAYNEQFF. The V call is TRBV7-9, the J call TRBJ2-1; 7 bases are a match to TRBD2. The V gene's germline CDR1 is SEHNR and CDR2 FQNEAQ (reference sequence). After removal of 5 bases from V and 4 bases from J, the junction contained 8 bases not matched to a gene. The CDR3 length is 15 residues.

A word on this clone: Since a much larger clone is just one base distant, this may be a read error. The same CDR3 can be traced to other DNA sequences in this sample. CDR3 sequence reads: CASSERGSRHTEAFF. The CDR3 region has the DNA TGTGCCAGCAGTGAAAGGGGGTCGAGGCACACTGAAGCTTTCTTT. The rearrangement links TRBV6-4 to TRBJ1-1; maybe TRBD1 (6 bases). The germline V gene encodes CDR1 MRHNA and CDR2 SNTAGT. The CDR3 contains 15 residues. Trimming left V 3 bases short and J 3 bases short, with 14 bases between.

The chain recombines TRBV28 with TRBJ1-5; tentative D call: TRBD1 (5 bases). CDR3 length: 14 amino acids. Trimming left V 4 bases short and J 3 bases short, with 10 bases between. In germline, CDR1 is MDHEN, CDR2 SYDVKM. The CDR3 protein is CASSSKGNNQPQHF. The CDR3 coding sequence is TGTGCCAGCAGTTCCAAGGGGAACAATCAGCCCCAGCATTTT.

On this clone: Other nucleotide sequences from this sample produce the same CDR3. V and J are TRBV20-1 and TRBJ2-7; D call uncertain. The CDR3 totals 11 residues. Germline V gene lookup returns CDR1 DFQATT and CDR2 SNEGSKA (reference sequence). V was clipped by 3 bases and J by 1 base, with 4 bases between them. For the CDR3, the DNA is TGCAGTGCTAGGCTTTCCTACGAGCAGTACTTC. It yields the protein CSARLSYEQYF.

Points on this clone: A far larger clone is a single base away, which makes a read error likely. The V call is TRBV28, the J call TRBJ2-5; 14 positions agree with TRBD2. The better agreement between TRBJ2-7 and the DNA end casts doubt on the J call. Germline values: CDR1 MDHEN, CDR2 SYDVKM. The CDR3 is made up of 17 amino acids. The CDR3 spells CASIFGTSGSFSYEQYF. CDR3 in DNA: TGTGCCAGCATTTTCGGGACTAGCGGGAGTTTTTCCTACGAGCAGTACTTC.

CDR3 DNA: TGTGCCAGCAGCTCCGGGACCAGCGGGGGGGTCGATGAGCAGTTCTTC. This translates into CASSSGTSGGVDEQFF. This chain links TRBV11-3 with TRBJ2-1, with 10 nucleotides matching TRBD2. The CDR3 is 16 amino acids. In germline, CDR1 is SGHNT, CDR2 YENEEA. J lost 8 bases, V lost 4 bases, and 11 bases had no gene match.

The V call is TRBV5-1, the J call TRBJ2-7, with TRBD2 as a possible D gene (6 bases). CDR1 and CDR2 (germline): SGHRS, YFSETQ. This CDR3 is 13 amino acids long. Between the trimmed V and J ends, which lost 4 bases and 5 bases, there was a span of 13 bases. Here the CDR3 reads CASSRGLIDEQYF. The DNA of the CDR3 is TGCGCCAGCAGCCGTGGACTAATCGACGAGCAGTACTTC.

This chain joins TRBV7-2 and TRBJ2-6; D gene unclear. From germline, CDR1 is SGHTA and CDR2 FQGNSA. The germline V and J ends were trimmed by 7 bases and 1 base, with 20 bases remaining between them. The CDR3 consists of 18 residues. The CDR3 coding sequence is TGTGCCAGCACCCAAGGGCCAGGTGGGGAATCTGGGGCCAACGTCCTGACTTTC. Translation gives CASTQGPGGESGANVLTF.

The chain has TRBV18 and TRBJ1-2; the match to TRBD1 covers 9 bases. Germline V CDR1 and CDR2: KGHSH, LQKENI. J gave up 8 bases and V 0 bases, and 7 bases lay outside the gene matches. This CDR3 comprises 15 residues. The CDR3 region is CASSPPGQGRRGYTF. DNA for the CDR3: TGTGCCAGCTCACCACCGGGACAGGGTCGGCGAGGCTACACCTTC.

Concerning this clone itself: A much larger clone lies a single base off, so this may be a read error. The sample holds other DNA sequences that translate to the same CDR3. This chain uses TRBV27 with TRBJ1-1; perhaps TRBD1 as D (5 bases). The ends were cut back, 8 bases at V and 6 bases at J, with 16 bases in the middle. Germline V gene data show CDR1 as MNHEY and CDR2 as SMNVEV (reference sequence). The CDR3 has 13 residues. CDR3 nucleotides: TGTGCCAGCCGTCGTTCGGGGGACTCTGAAGCTTTCTTT. The encoded protein is CASRRSGDSEAFF.

This clone is a singleton in its sample. This rearrangement joins TRBV7-9 to TRBJ1-1; 7 bases agree with TRBD1. The CDR3 contains 13 residues. V was clipped by 5 bases and J by 11 bases; unmatched bases: 11. CDR1 and CDR2 from the germline V gene are SEHNR and FQNEAQ (reference sequence). The CDR3 bases are TGTGCCAGCAGCGGACCGGGACAGCAGGTTGCTTTCTTT. Protein: CASSGPGQQVAFF.

Concerning this clone: This probably arose from a read error, given a far larger clone one base away. The rearrangement links TRBV18 to TRBJ2-3; TRBD2 agrees at 10 bases. The CDR3 spans 14 residues. Germline values: CDR1 KGHSH, CDR2 LQKENI. V gave up 3 bases and J gave up 5 bases; unmatched junction bases: 2. The CDR3 coding sequence is TGTGCCAGCTCACCGGGACTAGCGTTAGATACGCAGTATTTT. Its translation: CASSPGLALDTQYF.